This T cell receptor (beta chain) originates from a study of blood T cells in healthy people across ages. V lost 10 bases to trimming and J lost 3 bases, with 14 bases between them. The CDR3 runs 13 residues. As concerns this clonotype: Antigen specificity is unknown.

Around 9.4 milliliters was the volume of peripheral blood drawn from each donor. Whole-study findings and limits: TCR beta diversity tracked closely with naive T cell percentage. More naive CD4+ cells and higher diversity marked long-lived donors relative to aged donors.

A second PCR, run for about 7 to 11 cycles, used a sample-barcoded 5' primer plus a J-beta primer mix. Researchers report that each sample yielded at least 3 million CDR3-containing paired-end reads. Each CDR3 protein is one row after TCRdb ran MiXCR on the 5' RACE reads. The table has 650,000 to 800,000 distinct CDR3 sequences, roughly 44% seen once; the top ten hold about 21%. Sequenced: blood. The source of this sequence is a man between 60 and 75 years old in good health. The chain recombines TRBV12-3 or TRBV12-4 with TRBJ2-3; the D gene is possibly TRBD2 (5 bases). CDR3 DNA sequence: TGTGCCAACTCGGACTCCCGTACAGATACGCAGTATTTT. Translation gives CANSDSRTDTQYF.